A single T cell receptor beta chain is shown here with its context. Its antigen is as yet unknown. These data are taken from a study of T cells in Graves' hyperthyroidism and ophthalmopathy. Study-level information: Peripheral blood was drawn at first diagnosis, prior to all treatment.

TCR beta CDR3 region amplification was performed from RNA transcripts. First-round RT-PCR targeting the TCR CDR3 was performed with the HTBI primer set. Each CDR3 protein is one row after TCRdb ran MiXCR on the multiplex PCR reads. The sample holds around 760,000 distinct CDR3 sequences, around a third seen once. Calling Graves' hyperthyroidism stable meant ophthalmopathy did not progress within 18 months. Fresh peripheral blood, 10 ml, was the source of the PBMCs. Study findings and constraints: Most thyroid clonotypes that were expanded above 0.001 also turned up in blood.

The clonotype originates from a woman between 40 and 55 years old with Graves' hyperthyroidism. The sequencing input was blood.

CDR3 amino acids: CASSFRQGSSPLHF. In nucleotides, the CDR3 is TGTGCCAGCAGTTTCAGACAGGGGAGTTCACCCCTCCACTTT. J is TRBJ1-6 and V is TRBV7-2; the match to TRBD1 covers 8 bases. The V segment lost 6 bases and the J segment 9 bases; nucleotides outside the gene matches: 7. In germline, CDR1 is SGHTA, CDR2 FQGNSA. This CDR3 spans 14 amino acids.